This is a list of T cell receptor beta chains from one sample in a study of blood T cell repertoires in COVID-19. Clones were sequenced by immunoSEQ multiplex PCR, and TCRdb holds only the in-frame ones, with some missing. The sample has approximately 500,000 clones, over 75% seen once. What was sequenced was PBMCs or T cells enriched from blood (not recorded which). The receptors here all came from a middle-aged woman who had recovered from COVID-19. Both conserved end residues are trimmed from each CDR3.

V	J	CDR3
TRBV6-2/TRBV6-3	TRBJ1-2	ASSSSNYGYT
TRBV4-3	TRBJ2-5	ASSQDPTSGETQY
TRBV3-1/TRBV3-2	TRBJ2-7	ASSLAGHSYEQY
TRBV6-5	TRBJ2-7	ASRVSGSTYEQY
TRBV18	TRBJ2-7	ASSPRGSGKYEQY
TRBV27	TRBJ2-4	ASSLSPGTGVAKNIQY
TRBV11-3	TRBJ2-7	ASSFLTGNSRVEQY
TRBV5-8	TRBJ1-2	ASSFTAGTAMSIFYT
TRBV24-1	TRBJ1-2	ATSDRQGILYGYT
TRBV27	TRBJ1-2	ASSLSSPTANYGYT
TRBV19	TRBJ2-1	ASSLYGLGEGVNEQF
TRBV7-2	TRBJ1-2	ASSLARGSKDYGYT